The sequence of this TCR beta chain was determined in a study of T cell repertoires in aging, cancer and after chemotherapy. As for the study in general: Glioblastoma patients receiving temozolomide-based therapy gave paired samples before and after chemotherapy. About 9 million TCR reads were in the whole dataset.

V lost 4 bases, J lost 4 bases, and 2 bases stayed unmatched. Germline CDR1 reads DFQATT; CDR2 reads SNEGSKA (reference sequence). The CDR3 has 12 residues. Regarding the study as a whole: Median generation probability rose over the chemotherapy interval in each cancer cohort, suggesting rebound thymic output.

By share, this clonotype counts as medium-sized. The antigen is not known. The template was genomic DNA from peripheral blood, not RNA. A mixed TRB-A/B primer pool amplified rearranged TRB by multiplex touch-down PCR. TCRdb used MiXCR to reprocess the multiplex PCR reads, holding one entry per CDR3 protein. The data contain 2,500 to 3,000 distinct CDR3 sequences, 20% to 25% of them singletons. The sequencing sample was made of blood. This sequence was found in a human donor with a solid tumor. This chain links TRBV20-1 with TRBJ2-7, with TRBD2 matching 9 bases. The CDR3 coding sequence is TGCAGTGCTACAACTAGCGGGTACGAGCAGTACTTC. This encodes CSATTSGYEQYF.